This TCR beta chain was sequenced during a study of blood T cell repertoires in COVID-19. Study-level background: Acute and convalescent COVID-19 samples came from the United States, Italy and Spain.

Clones were sequenced by immunoSEQ multiplex PCR, and TCRdb holds only the in-frame ones, with some missing. This table has some 360,000 clones, roughly 86% appearing once. The CDR3 runs 12 residues. V lost 0 bases to trimming and J lost 9 bases, with 7 bases between them. Per the germline V gene, CDR1 is SGHRS and CDR2 is YFSETQ. The sample consisted of peripheral blood. V usage is TRBV5-1 and J usage is TRBJ2-1; D unclear. The TCR originated in a woman aged 55-75 years with COVID-19, enrolled during active disease. In DNA form, the CDR3 reads TGCGCCAGCAGCTTGGAAGTTAGTGAGCAGTTCTTC. Protein product: CASSLEVSEQFF.